This is a list of T cell receptor beta chains from one sample in a study of control samples from healthy donors and cancer patients. Method: immunoSEQ multiplex PCR; TCRdb's copy keeps in-frame clones and lacks some. The top ten hold more than 1.1% of the sample, which has roughly 170,000 clones, roughly 94% seen once. The specimen was blood. The receptors derive from a woman under 30 in good health. CDR3s include the opening cysteine and the closing phenylalanine or tryptophan. Fields, in order: clone size, D gene, V gene, J gene, CDR3 DNA, CDR3 protein. D genes are given only for firm matches. The size entry is marked missing in some rows and otherwise reads once, few, many or a size class.

abundance: .
d_gene: TRBD1
v_gene: TRBV6-4
j_gene: TRBJ1-2
CDR3nt: TGTGCCAGCGGGACAGGGTATGGCTACACCTTC
CDR3aa: CASGTGYGYTF

abundance: .
d_gene: .
v_gene: TRBV12-2
j_gene: TRBJ2-7
CDR3nt: TGTGCAAGTCGCTCCCAACGGTACGAATTAGCCAACGGAGTCGAGCAGTACTTC
CDR3aa: CASRSQRYELANGVEQYF

abundance: .
d_gene: .
v_gene: TRBV11-2
j_gene: TRBJ2-7
CDR3nt: TGTGCCAGCAGCTTAGGGACTGGGCGCGAGCAGTACTTC
CDR3aa: CASSLGTGREQYF

abundance: .
d_gene: .
v_gene: TRBV27
j_gene: TRBJ2-1
CDR3nt: TGTGCCAGCAGTGCCGGGACCGCATCCTACAATGAGCAGTTCTTC
CDR3aa: CASSAGTASYNEQFF

abundance: .
d_gene: TRBD1
v_gene: TRBV7-9
j_gene: TRBJ2-7
CDR3nt: TGTGCCAGCAGCTTGATGGGACAGGGCCACGAGCAGTACTTC
CDR3aa: CASSLMGQGHEQYF

abundance: .
d_gene: .
v_gene: TRBV6-5
j_gene: TRBJ2-7
CDR3nt: TGTGCCAGCAGTCACCGGGAGCAGGGCTACGAGCAGTACTTC
CDR3aa: CASSHREQGYEQYF

abundance: once
d_gene: TRBD1
v_gene: TRBV6-5
j_gene: TRBJ1-3
CDR3nt: TGTGCCACGGGCAGGGGGTCTGGAAACACCATATATTTT
CDR3aa: CATGRGSGNTIYF

abundance: .
d_gene: .
v_gene: TRBV4-1
j_gene: TRBJ1-1
CDR3nt: TGCGCCAGCAGCCAACACGGGAACACTGAAGCTTTCTTT
CDR3aa: CASSQHGNTEAFF

abundance: .
d_gene: .
v_gene: TRBV7-2
j_gene: TRBJ1-1
CDR3nt: TGTGCCAGCAGCTTTCAGGGTTACAACACTGAAGCTTTCTTT
CDR3aa: CASSFQGYNTEAFF

abundance: .
d_gene: .
v_gene: TRBV7-6
j_gene: TRBJ2-1
CDR3nt: TGTGCCAGCAGCGGGGGGCGGACGCCCTACAATGAGCAGTTCTTC
CDR3aa: CASSGGRTPYNEQFF

abundance: .
d_gene: TRBD2
v_gene: TRBV7-2
j_gene: TRBJ2-3
CDR3nt: TGTGCCAGCAGCTTAATTCTCCTAGCGGGGTACACAGATACGCAGTATTTT
CDR3aa: CASSLILLAGYTDTQYF

abundance: .
d_gene: .
v_gene: TRBV19
j_gene: TRBJ1-5
CDR3nt: TGTGCCAGTAGTATAAGGGACCGGCATCAGCCCCAGCATTTT
CDR3aa: CASSIRDRHQPQHF

abundance: .
d_gene: TRBD1
v_gene: TRBV18
j_gene: TRBJ1-2
CDR3nt: TGTGCCAGCTCACCTATGGGACAGGGGGCATCTGGCTACACCTTC
CDR3aa: CASSPMGQGASGYTF

abundance: .
d_gene: .
v_gene: TRBV7-9
j_gene: TRBJ2-7
CDR3nt: TGTGCCAGCAGCTTAGTGGCAACAGCATACGAGCAGTACTTC
CDR3aa: CASSLVATAYEQYF

abundance: .
d_gene: .
v_gene: TRBV19
j_gene: TRBJ2-2
CDR3nt: TGTGCCAGTAGTATAGTCGGGTACACCGGGGAGCTGTTTTTT
CDR3aa: CASSIVGYTGELFF

abundance: .
d_gene: TRBD2
v_gene: TRBV6-4
j_gene: TRBJ2-3
CDR3nt: TGTGCCAGCAGTGACTCGGGGAGCGGGGGGGCCGATACGCAGTATTTT
CDR3aa: CASSDSGSGGADTQYF

abundance: .
d_gene: .
v_gene: TRBV11-2
j_gene: TRBJ1-4
CDR3nt: TGTGCCAGCAGCTTAGGGGGCTCGGGAAAACTGTTTTTT
CDR3aa: CASSLGGSGKLFF

abundance: .
d_gene: .
v_gene: TRBV27
j_gene: TRBJ1-4
CDR3nt: TGTGCCAGCAGCCCTCTTGGGCAGGGGCTTGGTGAAAAACTGTTTTTT
CDR3aa: CASSPLGQGLGEKLFF

abundance: once
d_gene: .
v_gene: TRBV9
j_gene: TRBJ1-4
CDR3nt: TGTGCCAGCAGCCCCCTCCAGGGTGAAAAACTGTTTTTT
CDR3aa: CASSPLQGEKLFF

abundance: .
d_gene: TRBD1
v_gene: TRBV2
j_gene: TRBJ1-5
CDR3nt: TGTGCCAGCAGTAGGACAGGGTATCAGCCCCAGCATTTT
CDR3aa: CASSRTGYQPQHF

abundance: once
d_gene: .
v_gene: TRBV4-2
j_gene: TRBJ1-1
CDR3nt: TGTGCCAGCAGCCAAGATCAGGGGAACACTGAAGCTTTCTTT
CDR3aa: CASSQDQGNTEAFF

abundance: .
d_gene: .
v_gene: TRBV5-1
j_gene: TRBJ1-1
CDR3nt: TGCGCCAGCAGCTTGGACAGGGTCGGACCTGAAGCTTTCTTT
CDR3aa: CASSLDRVGPEAFF

abundance: .
d_gene: TRBD1
v_gene: TRBV9
j_gene: TRBJ1-3
CDR3nt: TGTGCCAGCAGCGGGGGACAGGCTGGAAACACCATATATTTT
CDR3aa: CASSGGQAGNTIYF

abundance: .
d_gene: .
v_gene: TRBV4-2
j_gene: TRBJ1-3
CDR3nt: TGTGCCAGCAGCTCTGCAGGATCTGGAAACACCATATATTTT
CDR3aa: CASSSAGSGNTIYF

abundance: .
d_gene: TRBD2
v_gene: TRBV7-9
j_gene: TRBJ2-3
CDR3nt: TGTGCCAGCAGCTCGAGACTAGCGGGGGGACAGGATACGCAGTATTTT
CDR3aa: CASSSRLAGGQDTQYF

abundance: .
d_gene: .
v_gene: TRBV19
j_gene: TRBJ1-6
CDR3nt: TGTGCCAGTAGTACGCCGACAGTGGCCCTCCACTTT
CDR3aa: CASSTPTVALHF

abundance: few
d_gene: TRBD2
v_gene: TRBV5-3
j_gene: TRBJ2-7
CDR3nt: TGTGCCAGAAGTCCGGGAGGCCATACCTACGAGCAGTACTTC
CDR3aa: CARSPGGHTYEQYF

abundance: .
d_gene: TRBD1
v_gene: TRBV5-6
j_gene: TRBJ2-5
CDR3nt: TGTGCCAGCCTTGTAGGAGACAGGGGGCGAGAGACCCAGTACTTC
CDR3aa: CASLVGDRGRETQYF

abundance: .
d_gene: TRBD1
v_gene: TRBV10-3
j_gene: TRBJ2-5
CDR3nt: TGTGCCATCAGCGCCAACGAGGGGGCTTGGGAGACCCAGTACTTC
CDR3aa: CAISANEGAWETQYF

abundance: .
d_gene: TRBD1
v_gene: TRBV7-2
j_gene: TRBJ2-7
CDR3nt: TGCGCCAGCAGCTTTAGGTCAACAGGGGGCGCCTACGAGCAGTACTTC
CDR3aa: CASSFRSTGGAYEQYF

abundance: .
d_gene: .
v_gene: TRBV28
j_gene: TRBJ1-3
CDR3nt: TGTGCCAGCACCCAAGCCAGCACTGGAAACACCATATATTTT
CDR3aa: CASTQASTGNTIYF

abundance: .
d_gene: TRBD1
v_gene: TRBV19
j_gene: TRBJ1-3
CDR3nt: TGTGCCAGTAGCGAACAGGGGGCGCGGGGAAACACCATATATTTT
CDR3aa: CASSEQGARGNTIYF

abundance: .
d_gene: .
v_gene: TRBV11-3
j_gene: TRBJ2-1
CDR3nt: TGTGCCAGCAGCGGGGTTGACAATGAGCAGTTCTTC
CDR3aa: CASSGVDNEQFF

abundance: .
d_gene: .
v_gene: TRBV6-5
j_gene: TRBJ2-7
CDR3nt: TGTGCCAGCAGAGGGGGAGGGGGGGTTGGAGAGCAGTACTTC
CDR3aa: CASRGGGGVGEQYF

abundance: .
d_gene: .
v_gene: TRBV6-5
j_gene: TRBJ1-2
CDR3nt: TGTGCCAGCAAGGCCCCCTTCCCCCCATTCGGCTACACCTTC
CDR3aa: CASKAPFPPFGYTF

abundance: .
d_gene: .
v_gene: TRBV21-1
j_gene: TRBJ2-2
CDR3nt: TGTGCCAGCAGCAAAGTAGGAACAGGGGGCAAAGTCACCGGGGAGCTGTTTTTT
CDR3aa: CASSKVGTGGKVTGELFF

abundance: .
d_gene: .
v_gene: TRBV28
j_gene: TRBJ2-3
CDR3nt: TGTGCCAGCAGTCCTCTAGCGAGGGGAGATACGCAGTATTTT
CDR3aa: CASSPLARGDTQYF

abundance: .
d_gene: TRBD1
v_gene: TRBV6-2/TRBV6-3
j_gene: TRBJ1-2
CDR3nt: TGTGCCAGCAGTTGGTTGGACAGGAGGAGCCCTTTCACCTTC
CDR3aa: CASSWLDRRSPFTF

abundance: .
d_gene: .
v_gene: TRBV18
j_gene: TRBJ2-6
CDR3nt: TGTGCCAGCTCACCCCCAGTGGGCGGCTCTGGGGCCAACGTCCTGACTTTC
CDR3aa: CASSPPVGGSGANVLTF

abundance: .
d_gene: .
v_gene: TRBV28
j_gene: TRBJ1-4
CDR3nt: TGTGCCAGCTCTGCGGGGGGGGGAGAAAAACTGTTTTTT
CDR3aa: CASSAGGGEKLFF

abundance: once
d_gene: .
v_gene: TRBV11-3
j_gene: TRBJ2-7
CDR3nt: TGTGCCAGCAGCTTAGCAGGGGACGAGCAGTACTTC
CDR3aa: CASSLAGDEQYF

abundance: .
d_gene: TRBD1
v_gene: TRBV28
j_gene: TRBJ2-7
CDR3nt: TGTGCCAGCAAGCGGCAGGGGGCGCGAGAGCAGTACTTC
CDR3aa: CASKRQGAREQYF

abundance: .
d_gene: .
v_gene: TRBV28
j_gene: TRBJ1-1
CDR3nt: TGTGCCAGCAGTTTACGGAGTCGGGGCACTGAAGCTTTCTTT
CDR3aa: CASSLRSRGTEAFF